This T cell receptor beta chain was recovered during a study of early T cells in non-severe SARS-CoV-2 infection. For the study at large: Sequenced material consisted of bulk RNA (from unsorted whole blood), and chains were unpaired. Study-level points and caveats: Clonotype matching in VDJdb favored anti-spike CD8 responses and did not capture private and CD4 specificities.

The length of the CDR3 is 16 residues. Germline V gene data show CDR1 as GTSNPN and CDR2 as SVGIG (reference sequence). Trimming removed 7 bases from V and 4 bases from J, with 25 bases in between. This clonotype occurred many times. The antigen is undetermined. The protocol attached unique molecular identifiers to individual cDNA molecules. TCRdb re-called the 5' RACE reads with MiXCR, one entry per CDR3 protein. The repertoire consists of about 33,000 distinct CDR3 sequences, with approximately 5% occurring once and the leading ten covering approximately 12%. The specimen sequenced was whole blood. The receptor's source is an adult who was a healthcare worker with PCR-confirmed SARS-CoV-2 infection or an uninfected control (not recorded which). The genes are TRBV30 and TRBJ1-2; D call uncertain. The CDR3 DNA is TGTGCCTCCGCCGGGAGCCCTCCGGGTGGAGTCTATGGCTACACCTTC. It encodes CASAGSPPGGVYGYTF.